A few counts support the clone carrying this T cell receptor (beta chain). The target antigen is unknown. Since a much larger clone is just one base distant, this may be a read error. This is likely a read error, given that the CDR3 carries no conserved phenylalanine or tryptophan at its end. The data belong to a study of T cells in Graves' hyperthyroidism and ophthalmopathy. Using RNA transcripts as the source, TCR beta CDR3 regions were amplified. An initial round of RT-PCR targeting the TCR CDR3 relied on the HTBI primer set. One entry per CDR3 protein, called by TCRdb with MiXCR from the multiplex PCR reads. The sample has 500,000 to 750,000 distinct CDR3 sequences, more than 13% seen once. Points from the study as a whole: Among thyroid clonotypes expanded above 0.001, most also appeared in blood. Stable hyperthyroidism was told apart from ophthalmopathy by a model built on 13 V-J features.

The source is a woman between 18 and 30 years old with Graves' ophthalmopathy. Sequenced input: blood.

CDR3 loop: CASSKDKKSSQPQHL. The CDR3 region has the DNA TGTGCCAGCAGCAAAGACAAGAAGAGCAGTCAGCCCCAGCATCTT. J is TRBJ1-5 and V is TRBV7-9; D ambiguous. The CDR3 has 15 residues. Germline V gene sequence: CDR1 SEHNR, CDR2 FQNEAQ (reference sequence).